The 9 T cell receptor beta chains reported below all come from one sample, sequenced in a study of cytomegalovirus exposure and HLA in healthy donors. 13 Jbeta primers and 60 Vbeta primers were used for the PCR. Method: immunoSEQ multiplex PCR; TCRdb's copy keeps in-frame clones and lacks some. The data hold 150,000 or so clones, with roughly 85% observed a single time. Specimen: PBMCs. The receptors were gathered from a man aged 50 to 60 in good health and CMV-seropositive.

The chain carries TRBV5-6 and TRBJ2-1, with 9 bases identical to TRBD2. The CDR3 length is 15 residues. Germline CDR1 SGHDT, CDR2 YYEEEE. V shed 4 bases, J shed 13 bases, and the junction held 15 bases outside the gene matches. The CDR3 sequence: CASSPSEWSGGHQFF. The CDR3 DNA reads as TGTGCCAGCAGCCCCTCGGAGTGGAGCGGGGGGCACCAGTTCTTC.

V and J are TRBV5-5 and TRBJ2-3; 11 nucleotides align to TRBD2. CDR3 length equals 16 residues. V gave up 4 bases and J gave up 3 bases; unmatched junction bases: 7. Germline-derived CDR1 and CDR2 are SGHKS and YYEKEE (reference sequence). The CDR3 DNA sequence: TGTGCCAGCAGCCTTCTAGCGGGGGGCCTTACAGATACGCAGTATTTT. Its protein product is CASSLLAGGLTDTQYF.

The gene calls are TRBV7-2 and TRBJ2-1, with a possible D match to TRBD2 (6 bases). The length of the CDR3 is 16 residues. Per germline, CDR1 SGHTA and CDR2 FQGNSA. The germline V and J ends were trimmed by 0 bases and 5 bases, with 14 bases remaining between them. CDR3 DNA sequence: TGTGCCAGCAGCTTAGCCACGGGACTGAGGGACAATGAGCAGTTCTTC. Translation: CASSLATGLRDNEQFF.

This clone turned up a few times. The germline gene is not matched at one end of the junction; a read error may be the cause. V usage is TRBV5-1 and J usage is TRBJ1-1; D gene uncertain. CDR1 and CDR2 (germline): SGHRS, YFSETQ. The CDR3 extends over 14 amino acids. CDR3 nucleotides: TGTGCCAGCAGCTTGGTAACAGAGCGGACTGAAGCTTTCTTT. It yields the protein CASSLVTERTEAFF.

The rearrangement links TRBV5-1 to TRBJ1-1; 10 nucleotides match TRBD1. The J segment lost 1 base and the V segment lost 3 bases, leaving 9 bases of the junction unmatched. Germline lookup yields CDR1 SGHRS and CDR2 YFSETQ. The CDR3 covers 17 residues. The CDR3 sequence: CASSWGPGQGGNTEAFF. The CDR3 nucleotides are TGCGCCAGCAGCTGGGGCCCAGGACAGGGGGGGAACACTGAAGCTTTCTTT.

The chain recombines TRBV6-1 with TRBJ2-5; TRBD2 matches at 14 bases. After removal of 4 bases from V and 4 bases from J, the junction contained 11 bases not matched to a gene. This CDR3 has 18 amino acids. The germline gives CDR1 MNHNS, CDR2 SASEGT. CDR3: CASSGGLAGVPRGETQYF. CDR3 DNA: TGTGCCAGCAGTGGGGGACTAGCGGGGGTCCCTCGGGGAGAGACCCAGTACTTC.

This sequence joins TRBV6-1 and TRBJ2-7, with TRBD2 as a possible D gene (6 bases). V dropped 8 bases and J dropped 2 bases, with 19 bases sitting between them. Germline lookup yields CDR1 MNHNS and CDR2 SASEGT. The CDR3 is 15 residues long. The CDR3 sequence is CASGEETHAPYEQYV. The CDR3, as DNA: TGTGCCAGCGGGGAGGAGACGCATGCCCCCTACGAGCAGTACGTC.

This rearrangement joins TRBV5-4 to TRBJ2-1; weak D call: TRBD2 (5 bases). Trimming pared 7 bases from V and 1 base from J, leaving 6 bases between. Per the germline V gene, CDR1 is SGHNT and CDR2 is YYREEE (reference sequence). The CDR3 covers 12 residues. CDR3 protein: CASGLSYNEQFF. In nucleotides, the CDR3 is TGTGCCAGCGGACTTTCCTACAATGAGCAGTTCTTC.

This clone was counted between two and nine times. In DNA form, the CDR3 reads TGTGCCTGGGGCAGACAGGCCTACTCTGGAAACACCATATATTTT. Amino acid sequence: CAWGRQAYSGNTIYF. V and J are TRBV30 and TRBJ1-3; TRBD1 might be the D (6 bases). The ends were cut back, 5 bases at V and 0 bases at J, with 14 bases in the middle. The CDR3 loop spans 15 amino acids. Per the germline V gene, CDR1 is GTSNPN and CDR2 is SVGIG (reference sequence).